This T cell receptor beta chain was identified during a study of read filtering for tumor transcriptome and immune sequencing. Germline trimming cut 3 bases from V and 0 bases from J; bases unmatched to any gene: 8. CDR1 is LNHDA, CDR2 SQIVND, per germline (reference sequence). The CDR3 has 18 residues. Ten or more counts support this clonotype. Molecular barcoded adaptors covering alpha/delta and beta/gamma chains were used on about 390 ng RNA. MiXCR, run by TCRdb on the reads, gives a single entry per CDR3 protein. Altogether some 120,000 distinct CDR3 sequences are present, roughly 13% being singletons, with the ten largest covering 9.5% to 11%.

The sequencing input was a population of CD138-negative cells sorted from bone marrow. The V gene is TRBV19, the J gene TRBJ2-1; 10 positions match TRBD2. This clonotype originated in a donor aged 40 or over with multiple myeloma. DNA for the CDR3: TGTGCCAGTAGTATTAGACTAGCGGGTGCGAGCTCCTACAATGAGCAGTTCTTC. Translating it yields CASSIRLAGASSYNEQFF.